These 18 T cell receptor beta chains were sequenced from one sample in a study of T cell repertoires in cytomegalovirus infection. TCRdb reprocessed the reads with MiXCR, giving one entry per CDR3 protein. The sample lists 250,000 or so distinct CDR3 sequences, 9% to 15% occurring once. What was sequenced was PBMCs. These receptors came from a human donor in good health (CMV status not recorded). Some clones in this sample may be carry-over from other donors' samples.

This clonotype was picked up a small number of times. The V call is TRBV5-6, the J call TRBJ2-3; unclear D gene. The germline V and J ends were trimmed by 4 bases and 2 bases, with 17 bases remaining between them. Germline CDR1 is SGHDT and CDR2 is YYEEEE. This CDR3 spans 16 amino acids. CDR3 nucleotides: TGTGCCAGCAGCGGTAAAGGCAGCTCCCACACAGATACGCAGTATTTT. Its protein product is CASSGKGSSHTDTQYF. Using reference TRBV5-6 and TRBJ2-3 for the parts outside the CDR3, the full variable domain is DAGVTQSPTHLIKTRGQQVTLRCSPKSGHDTVSWYQQALGQGPQFIFQYYEEEERQRGNFPDRFSGHQFPNYSSELNVNALLLGDSALYLCASSGKGSSHTDTQYFGPGTRLTVL.

As DNA, the CDR3 is TGTGCCTGGAGTGTATCCTTCTATGGCTACACCTTC. It is translated as CAWSVSFYGYTF. The V and J genes are TRBV30 and TRBJ1-2; D is uncertain. Germline V CDR1 and CDR2: GTSNPN, SVGIG (reference sequence). V gave up 0 bases and J gave up 4 bases, with 6 bases separating them. The CDR3 runs to 12 residues.

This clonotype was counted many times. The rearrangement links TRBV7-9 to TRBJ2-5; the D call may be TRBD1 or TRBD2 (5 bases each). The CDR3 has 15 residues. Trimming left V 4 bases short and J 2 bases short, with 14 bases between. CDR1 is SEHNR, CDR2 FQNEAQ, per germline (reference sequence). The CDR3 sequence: CASSSILGAQETQYF. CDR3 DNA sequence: TGTGCCAGCAGCTCAATCCTCGGGGCTCAAGAGACCCAGTACTTC. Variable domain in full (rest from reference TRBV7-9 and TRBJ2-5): DTGVSQNPRHKITKRGQNVTFRCDPISEHNRLYWYRQTLGQGPEFLTYFQNEAQLEKSRLLSDRFSAERPKGSFSTLEIQRTEQGDSAMYLCASSSILGAQETQYFGPGTRLLVL.

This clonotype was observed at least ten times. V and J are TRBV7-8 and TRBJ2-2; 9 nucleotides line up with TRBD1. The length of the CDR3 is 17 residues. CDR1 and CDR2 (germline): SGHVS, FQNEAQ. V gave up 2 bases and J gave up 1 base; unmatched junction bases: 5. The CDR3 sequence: CASSLLSGQGNTGELFF. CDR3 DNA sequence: TGTGCCAGCAGCTTATTGTCGGGACAGGGGAACACCGGGGAGCTGTTTTTT.

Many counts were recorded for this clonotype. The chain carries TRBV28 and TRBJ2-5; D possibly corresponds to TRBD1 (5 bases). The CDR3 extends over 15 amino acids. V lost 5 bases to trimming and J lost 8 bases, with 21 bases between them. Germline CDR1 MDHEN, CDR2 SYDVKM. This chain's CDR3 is CASSVGAGSYDTQYF. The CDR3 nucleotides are TGTGCCAGCAGTGTAGGGGCAGGGTCTTATGATACCCAGTACTTC.

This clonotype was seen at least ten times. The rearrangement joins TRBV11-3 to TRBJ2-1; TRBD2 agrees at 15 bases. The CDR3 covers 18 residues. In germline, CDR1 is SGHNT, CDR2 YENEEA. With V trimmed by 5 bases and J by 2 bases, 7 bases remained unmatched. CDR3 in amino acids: CASSPLGLAGGPYNEQFF. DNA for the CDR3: TGTGCCAGCAGCCCCCTAGGACTAGCGGGAGGGCCCTACAATGAGCAGTTCTTC. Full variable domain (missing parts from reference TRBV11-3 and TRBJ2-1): EAGVVQSPRYKIIEKKQPVAFWCNPISGHNTLYWYLQNLGQGPELLIRYENEEAVDDSQLPKDRFSAERLKGVDSTLKIQPAELGDSAVYLCASSPLGLAGGPYNEQFFGPGTRLTVL.

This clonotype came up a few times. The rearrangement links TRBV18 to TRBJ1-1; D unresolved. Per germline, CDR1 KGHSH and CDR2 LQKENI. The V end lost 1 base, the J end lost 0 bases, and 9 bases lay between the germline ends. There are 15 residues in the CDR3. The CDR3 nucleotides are TGTGCCAGCTCACCACTTCCGGATATGAACACTGAAGCTTTCTTT. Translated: CASSPLPDMNTEAFF.

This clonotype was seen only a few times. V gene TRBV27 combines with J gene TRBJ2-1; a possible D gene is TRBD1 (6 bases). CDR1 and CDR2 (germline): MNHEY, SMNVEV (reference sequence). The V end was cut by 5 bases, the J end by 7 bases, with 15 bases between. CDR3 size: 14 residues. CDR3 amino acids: CASSPRTEGNEQFF. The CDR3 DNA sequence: TGTGCCAGCAGTCCCCGGACAGAGGGAAATGAGCAGTTCTTC.

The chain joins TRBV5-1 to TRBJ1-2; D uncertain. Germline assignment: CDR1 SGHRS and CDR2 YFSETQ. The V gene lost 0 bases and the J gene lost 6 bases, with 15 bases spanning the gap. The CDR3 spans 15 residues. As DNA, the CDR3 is TGCGCCAGCAGCTTGGCTCGGACCGCTCTGGATGGCTACACCTTC. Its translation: CASSLARTALDGYTF.

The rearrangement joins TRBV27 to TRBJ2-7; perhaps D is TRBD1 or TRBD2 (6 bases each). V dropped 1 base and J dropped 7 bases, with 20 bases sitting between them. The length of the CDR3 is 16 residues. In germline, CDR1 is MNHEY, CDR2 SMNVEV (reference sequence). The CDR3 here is CASSLLAGQGPSEQYF. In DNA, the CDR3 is TGTGCCAGCAGTTTATTGGCGGGGCAGGGGCCCTCGGAGCAGTACTTC.

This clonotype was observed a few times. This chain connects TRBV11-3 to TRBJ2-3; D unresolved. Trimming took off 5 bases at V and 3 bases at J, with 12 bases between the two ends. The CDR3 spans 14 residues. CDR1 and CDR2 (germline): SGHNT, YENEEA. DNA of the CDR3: TGTGCCAGCAGCCCTCGGATCTTTACAGATACGCAGTATTTT. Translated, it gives CASSPRIFTDTQYF.

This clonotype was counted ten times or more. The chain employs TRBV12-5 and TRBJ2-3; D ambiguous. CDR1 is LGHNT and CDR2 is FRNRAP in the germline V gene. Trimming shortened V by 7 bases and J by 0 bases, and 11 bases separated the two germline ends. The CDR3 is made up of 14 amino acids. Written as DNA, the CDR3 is TGTGCTAGTGACGACGACCTGAGCACAGATACGCAGTATTTT. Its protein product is CASDDDLSTDTQYF.

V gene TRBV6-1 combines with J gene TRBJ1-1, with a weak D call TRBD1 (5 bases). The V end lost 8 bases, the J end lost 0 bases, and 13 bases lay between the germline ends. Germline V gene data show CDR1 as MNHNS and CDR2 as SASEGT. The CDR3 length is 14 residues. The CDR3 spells CASGAGNLNTEAFF. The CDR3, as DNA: TGTGCCAGCGGGGCAGGGAATCTGAACACTGAAGCTTTCTTT.

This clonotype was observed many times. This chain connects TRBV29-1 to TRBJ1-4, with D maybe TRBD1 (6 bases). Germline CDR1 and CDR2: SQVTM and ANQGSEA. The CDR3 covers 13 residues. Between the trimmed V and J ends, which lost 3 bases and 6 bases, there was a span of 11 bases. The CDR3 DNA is TGCAGCGTTGAGTTACAGGGAGATGAAAAACTGTTTTTT. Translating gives CSVELQGDEKLFF.

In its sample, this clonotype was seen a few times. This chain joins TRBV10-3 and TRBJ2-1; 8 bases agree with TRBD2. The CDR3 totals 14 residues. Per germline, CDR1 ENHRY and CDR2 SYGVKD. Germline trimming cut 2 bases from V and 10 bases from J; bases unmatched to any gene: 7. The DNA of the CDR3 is TGTGCCATCAGTGAGGGAGCGGGGGCAAGGGAGCAGTTCTTC. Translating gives CAISEGAGAREQFF.

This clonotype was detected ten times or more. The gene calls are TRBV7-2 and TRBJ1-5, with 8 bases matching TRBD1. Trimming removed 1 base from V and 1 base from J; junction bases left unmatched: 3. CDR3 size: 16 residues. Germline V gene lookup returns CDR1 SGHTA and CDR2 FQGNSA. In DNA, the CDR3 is TGTGCCAGCAGCTTAGATGGACAGGGAAGCAATCAGCCCCAGCATTTT. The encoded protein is CASSLDGQGSNQPQHF.

The CDR3 is CASSFKLGVRTDTQYF. The DNA for the CDR3 is TGTGCCAGCAGTTTTAAATTGGGGGTCCGGACAGATACGCAGTATTTT. The J gene is TRBJ2-3, the V gene TRBV27, with D perhaps assigned TRBD1 or TRBD2 (5 bases each). Trimming cost V 3 bases and J 3 bases, with 16 bases left between them. The CDR3 is 16 amino acids. CDR1 MNHEY and CDR2 SMNVEV come from the germline V gene (reference sequence).

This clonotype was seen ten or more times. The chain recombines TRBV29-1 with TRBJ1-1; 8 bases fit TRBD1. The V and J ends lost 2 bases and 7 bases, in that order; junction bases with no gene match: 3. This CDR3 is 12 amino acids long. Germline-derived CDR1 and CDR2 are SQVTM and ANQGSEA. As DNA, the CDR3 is TGCAGCGTTGAACCCGGACAGGGTGAAGCTTTCTTT. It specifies CSVEPGQGEAFF.